The 18 T cell receptor beta chains below were found in one sample sequenced in a study of blood T cell repertoires in COVID-19. Method: immunoSEQ multiplex PCR; TCRdb's copy keeps in-frame clones and lacks some. The sample shows about 250,000 clones, about 80% of them seen only once. Sequencing was done on a sample of peripheral blood. These receptors all stem from a woman of 80 years or more with acute or convalescent COVID-19.

The V gene is TRBV4-3, the J gene TRBJ2-2; weak D call: TRBD1 (6 bases). CDR1 LGHNA and CDR2 YSLEER come from the germline V gene. V lost 2 bases, J lost 6 bases, and 13 bases lay in between. This CDR3 region has 15 residues. The CDR3 protein is CASSQTPTGPGELFF. The DNA for the CDR3 is TGCGCCAGCAGCCAAACTCCCACAGGGCCCGGGGAGCTGTTTTTT.

This clone was detected a few times. The chain joins TRBV2 to TRBJ2-7, with 7 positions matching TRBD1. The V and J ends lost 6 bases and 1 base, in that order; junction bases with no gene match: 6. The CDR3 has 14 residues. Germline CDR1 and CDR2: SNHLY and FYNNEI. The CDR3 nucleotides are TGTGCCAGCAGGAGGGGGACAGTTTCCTACGAGCAGTACTTC. As protein: CASRRGTVSYEQYF.

The chain combines TRBV13 with TRBJ1-6; D gene unclear. Deletions cut 0 bases from V and 10 bases from J, with 7 bases between. The CDR3 has 13 residues. Per the germline V gene, CDR1 is PRHDT and CDR2 is FYEKMQ (reference sequence). CDR3: CASSLGTESPLHF. The CDR3 DNA is TGTGCCAGCAGCTTAGGGACGGAGTCACCCCTCCACTTT.

The rearrangement links TRBV7-8 to TRBJ1-5, with 12 positions matching TRBD1. J lost 2 bases, V lost 4 bases, and 3 bases had no gene match. The CDR3 is 16 amino acids. The germline V gene encodes CDR1 SGHVS and CDR2 FQNEAQ. The CDR3 coding sequence is TGTGCCAGCAGCTGGGACAGGGGGCGCGGCAATCAGCCCCAGCATTTT. Translating it yields CASSWDRGRGNQPQHF.

As regards this clone: The germline gene is not matched at one end of the junction; a read error may be the cause. This chain links TRBV6-1 with TRBJ2-7; D is uncertain. CDR1 and CDR2 (germline): MNHNS, SASEGT. This CDR3 has 14 amino acids. Here the CDR3 reads CASREASSFYEQYF. CDR3 DNA sequence: TGTGCCAGCAGGGAAGCCTCCAGTTTCTACGAGCAGTACTTC.

This sequence joins TRBV7-6 and TRBJ2-2, with a weak D call TRBD2 (6 bases). Germline loops: CDR1 SGHVS, CDR2 FNYEAQ. V lost 4 bases, J lost 9 bases, and 15 bases lay in between. The CDR3 runs to 14 residues. The chain's CDR3 is CASSYRLAARELFF. The CDR3 nucleotides are TGTGCCAGCAGCTACCGTTTAGCGGCCCGGGAGCTGTTTTTT.

The chain carries TRBV6-4 and TRBJ2-7, with 7 nucleotides matching TRBD1. This CDR3 contains 12 residues. The germline V gene encodes CDR1 MRHNA and CDR2 SNTAGT. Trimming took 6 bases from V and 4 from J; bases not matched to a gene: 3. The CDR3, as DNA: TGTGCCAGCAGCCCCAGGGGGTACGAGCAGTACTTC. Encoded protein: CASSPRGYEQYF.

V and J are TRBV6-5 and TRBJ2-1, with D possibly TRBD2 on 7 matching bases. V was cut by 7 bases and J by 15 bases, with 28 bases left in between. The CDR3 totals 15 residues. Germline loops: CDR1 MNHEY, CDR2 SVGAGI. CDR3 loop: CASKEGGDSAVYRFF. The CDR3 DNA reads as TGTGCCAGCAAAGAAGGGGGGGATAGCGCTGTCTATCGGTTCTTC.

The chain combines TRBV5-8 with TRBJ2-3; a possible D gene is TRBD2 (6 bases). The CDR3 loop spans 13 amino acids. CDR1 SGHTS and CDR2 YDEGEE come from the germline V gene. The V and J ends lost 0 bases and 8 bases respectively, with 10 bases between them. This CDR3 reads CASSLAAEGTQYF. In DNA, the CDR3 is TGTGCCAGCAGCTTGGCGGCGGAGGGTACGCAGTATTTT.

This sequence joins TRBV28 and TRBJ2-1; 10 nucleotides agree with TRBD2. CDR3 size: 15 residues. V shed 2 bases, J shed 6 bases, and the junction held 4 bases outside the gene matches. Germline V lookup: CDR1 MDHEN, CDR2 SYDVKM. For the CDR3, the DNA is TGTGCCAGCAGTTTACAGCGGGAGGGCCCCAATGAGCAGTTCTTC. Translation: CASSLQREGPNEQFF.

The rearrangement links TRBV7-2 to TRBJ2-2, with 10 bases matching TRBD2. CDR3 length equals 15 residues. CDR1 is SGHTA and CDR2 is FQGNSA in the germline V gene. Trimming removed 5 bases from V and 5 bases from J; junction bases left unmatched: 5. The CDR3 DNA reads as TGTGCCAGCAGCCCAGCGGGGGGGGTGACCGGGGAGCTGTTTTTT. This encodes CASSPAGGVTGELFF.

The gene calls are TRBV23-1 and TRBJ1-4; maybe TRBD1 (6 bases). TRBV23-1 qualifies as an ORF whose function is uncertain. V was trimmed by 7 bases and J by 4 bases, leaving 19 bases between them. This CDR3 comprises 16 residues. Written as DNA, the CDR3 is TGCGCCAGCACCCTGGGAGGGCAGGGGTATAATGAAAAACTGTTTTTT. Protein sequence: CASTLGGQGYNEKLFF.

The table lists this clone with a count of one. CDR3 DNA: TGTGCCAGCAGCCGTACCGTGGGGGGGAGCGGGGCCAAAAACATTCAGTACTTC. This gives the protein CASSRTVGGSGAKNIQYF. This chain joins TRBV11-2 and TRBJ2-4; 7 nucleotides agree with TRBD2. Unmatched junction bases numbered 14, after V lost 5 bases and J lost 1 base. Per the germline V gene, CDR1 is SGHAT and CDR2 is FQNNGV. The CDR3 covers 18 residues.

The chain joins TRBV7-2 to TRBJ2-1; tentative D call: TRBD2 (7 bases). CDR3 length: 16 amino acids. Between the trimmed V and J ends, which lost 0 bases and 7 bases, there was a span of 16 bases. CDR1 and CDR2 from the germline V gene are SGHTA and FQGNSA. CDR3 sequence (DNA): TGTGCCAGCAGCTTAGCTGGCGGGGGCAGTTGGAATGAGCAGTTCTTC. Translation: CASSLAGGGSWNEQFF.

The V gene is TRBV6-6, the J gene TRBJ1-2, with D possibly being TRBD1 (5 bases). This CDR3 spans 13 amino acids. Germline CDR1 is MNHNY and CDR2 is SVGAGI (reference sequence). Trimming took off 6 bases at V and 4 bases at J, with 12 bases between the two ends. The DNA for the CDR3 is TGTGCCAGCAGCCTTGGGACTGTCTATGGCTACACCTTC. Translation gives CASSLGTVYGYTF.

The chain combines TRBV3-1 (or the pseudogene TRBV3-2) with TRBJ1-2; 7 bases map to TRBD1. From germline, CDR1 is LGHDT and CDR2 YNNKEL (reference sequence). The junction had 6 bases not matched to a gene; V was cut back by 1 base and J by 4 bases. CDR3 length: 15 amino acids. CDR3 protein: CASSQGDSARYGYTF. The DNA for the CDR3 is TGTGCCAGCAGCCAAGGGGACAGCGCCCGCTATGGCTACACCTTC.

The chain combines TRBV5-1 with TRBJ2-2; a possible D gene is TRBD2 (6 bases). Trimming cost V 0 bases and J 5 bases, with 11 bases left between them. This CDR3 has 15 amino acids. CDR1 SGHRS and CDR2 YFSETQ come from the germline V gene. CDR3 in amino acids: CASSLGTILTGELFF. In DNA, the CDR3 is TGCGCCAGCAGCTTGGGGACTATACTAACCGGGGAGCTGTTTTTT.

This clone was counted between two and nine times. The chain has TRBV3-1 (or the pseudogene TRBV3-2) and TRBJ2-3; D ambiguous. Deletions cut 0 bases from V and 6 bases from J, with 13 bases between. CDR3 size: 15 residues. The germline CDR1 and CDR2 sequences are LGHDT and YNNKEL (reference sequence). The CDR3, as DNA: TGTGCCAGCAGCCAAGAATTCCGGGTCGGGGATACGCAGTATTTT. Protein sequence: CASSQEFRVGDTQYF.